The rows below give T cell receptor beta chains drawn from one sample of a study of T cell responses to AZD1222 COVID-19 vaccine. The assay was immunoSEQ multiplex PCR, and TCRdb's table has in-frame clones only and misses some. Of more than 75,000 clones in the sample, about 92% were seen once. The starting material was peripheral blood, obtained on day 0 of AZD1222 vaccination. These receptors all come from an adult in good health. The CDR3 runs from the conserved cysteine through the conserved F or W. Each record gives: CDR3 DNA, CDR3 protein, D gene, clone size, V gene, CDR3 length, J gene. The D gene is left open where the match is weak. The size of a clone is reported for some rows only, either as once, few or many, or as a class for expanded clones.

cdr3_nt: TGTGCCAGCAGTGTATCGGGAGTTGACCCAGCATATGGCTACACCTTC
cdr3_aa: CASSVSGVDPAYGYTF
d_call: .
clone_size: .
v_call: TRBV6-4
cdr3_length: 16
j_call: TRBJ1-2

cdr3_nt: TGTGCCAGCAGCGAAAACTTACTAGCGGGGACCTACCCGAACACCGGGGAGCTGTTTTTT
cdr3_aa: CASSENLLAGTYPNTGELFF
d_call: TRBD2
clone_size: .
v_call: TRBV9
cdr3_length: 20
j_call: TRBJ2-2

cdr3_nt: TGTGCCTGGGGTACAGGGGGCACTGAAGCTTTCTTT
cdr3_aa: CAWGTGGTEAFF
d_call: TRBD1
clone_size: .
v_call: TRBV30
cdr3_length: 12
j_call: TRBJ1-1

cdr3_nt: TGTGCTAGTGGAACCCAGCGACAAGAGACCCAGTACTTC
cdr3_aa: CASGTQRQETQYF
d_call: .
clone_size: .
v_call: TRBV12-5
cdr3_length: 13
j_call: TRBJ2-5

cdr3_nt: TGCGCCAGCAGCCAGCCAGGGGGTCATTCACCCCTCCACTTT
cdr3_aa: CASSQPGGHSPLHF
d_call: TRBD1
clone_size: .
v_call: TRBV4-1
cdr3_length: 14
j_call: TRBJ1-6

cdr3_nt: TGTGCCACCTGGACGACGGTGGGCAATCAGCCCCAGCATTTT
cdr3_aa: CATWTTVGNQPQHF
d_call: .
clone_size: once
v_call: TRBV15
cdr3_length: 14
j_call: TRBJ1-5

cdr3_nt: TGTGCCAGCAGTTGGGGCAGGGTTGGTGAAGCTTTCTTT
cdr3_aa: CASSWGRVGEAFF
d_call: .
clone_size: .
v_call: TRBV12-3/TRBV12-4
cdr3_length: 13
j_call: TRBJ1-1

cdr3_nt: TGTGCCAGCAGCCCTACCCCAGGGGAATCTACCTACGAGCAGTACTTC
cdr3_aa: CASSPTPGESTYEQYF
d_call: .
clone_size: .
v_call: TRBV6-2/TRBV6-3
cdr3_length: 16
j_call: TRBJ2-7

cdr3_nt: .
cdr3_aa: CAAKGVAGGAGYF
d_call: .
clone_size: .
v_call: TRBV10-3
cdr3_length: 13
j_call: TRBJ2-7

cdr3_nt: TGTGCCAGCAGGCCCGTCGGGGCCAACGTCCTGACTTTC
cdr3_aa: CASRPVGANVLTF
d_call: .
clone_size: .
v_call: TRBV6-5
cdr3_length: 13
j_call: TRBJ2-6

cdr3_nt: TGTGCCAGCAGTTTCACCACAGGGGGTTTCAATCAGCCCCAGCATTTT
cdr3_aa: CASSFTTGGFNQPQHF
d_call: TRBD1
clone_size: .
v_call: TRBV27
cdr3_length: 16
j_call: TRBJ1-5

cdr3_nt: TGCGCCAGCAGCCCCGGCGGGGTCCAAGAGACCCAGTACTTC
cdr3_aa: CASSPGGVQETQYF
d_call: .
clone_size: .
v_call: TRBV5-1
cdr3_length: 14
j_call: TRBJ2-5

cdr3_nt: TGTGCCAGCAGCCTCACAGGGGGCTATAAGGTCAATGAGCAGTTCTTC
cdr3_aa: CASSLTGGYKVNEQFF
d_call: TRBD1
clone_size: .
v_call: TRBV28
cdr3_length: 16
j_call: TRBJ2-1

cdr3_nt: TGTGCCAGCAGCTTAGGTTTTAGGGATGGCTACACCTTC
cdr3_aa: CASSLGFRDGYTF
d_call: .
clone_size: .
v_call: TRBV7-2
cdr3_length: 13
j_call: TRBJ1-2

cdr3_nt: TGTGCCAGCAGTAGGGAGGACAGGGAAGCTTTCTTT
cdr3_aa: CASSREDREAFF
d_call: TRBD1
clone_size: .
v_call: TRBV7-9
cdr3_length: 12
j_call: TRBJ1-1

cdr3_nt: TGTGCCAGCAACGACCGATGGGGGGAGCAGTACTTC
cdr3_aa: CASNDRWGEQYF
d_call: .
clone_size: .
v_call: TRBV27
cdr3_length: 12
j_call: TRBJ2-7

cdr3_nt: TGTGCCAGCAGCTTAGACGTCCTAGCGGCGAATGAGCAGTTCTTC
cdr3_aa: CASSLDVLAANEQFF
d_call: TRBD2
clone_size: .
v_call: TRBV7-8
cdr3_length: 15
j_call: TRBJ2-1

cdr3_nt: TGCAGCGTTGGGCTCAGCACTTACGAGCAGTACTTC
cdr3_aa: CSVGLSTYEQYF
d_call: .
clone_size: .
v_call: TRBV29-1
cdr3_length: 12
j_call: TRBJ2-7

cdr3_nt: TGTGCCAGCAAGACCGGGACGTTAAACACCGGGGAGCTGTTTTTT
cdr3_aa: CASKTGTLNTGELFF
d_call: .
clone_size: .
v_call: TRBV6-5
cdr3_length: 15
j_call: TRBJ2-2

cdr3_nt: TGTGCCAGCAGCGAGGATGGGCGGGGATACAATGAGCAGTTCTTC
cdr3_aa: CASSEDGRGYNEQFF
d_call: .
clone_size: .
v_call: TRBV5-5
cdr3_length: 15
j_call: TRBJ2-1

cdr3_nt: TGTGCCTGGAGAACAGGGAAGAGCGGAGAGACCCAGTACTTC
cdr3_aa: CAWRTGKSGETQYF
d_call: .
clone_size: .
v_call: TRBV30
cdr3_length: 14
j_call: TRBJ2-5

cdr3_nt: TGTGCCAGCAGCTTTAGCGGGCTGGGAGATACGCAGTATTTT
cdr3_aa: CASSFSGLGDTQYF
d_call: TRBD2
clone_size: .
v_call: TRBV11-3
cdr3_length: 14
j_call: TRBJ2-3

cdr3_nt: TGTGCCAGCAGCCCTATTAGGACAGGGGGGACCTACGAGCAGTACTTC
cdr3_aa: CASSPIRTGGTYEQYF
d_call: TRBD1
clone_size: .
v_call: TRBV6-2/TRBV6-3
cdr3_length: 16
j_call: TRBJ2-7

cdr3_nt: TGTGCCAGCAGAATGAATCCCCTAGCGACCACAGATACGCAGTATTTT
cdr3_aa: CASRMNPLATTDTQYF
d_call: .
clone_size: .
v_call: TRBV5-4
cdr3_length: 16
j_call: TRBJ2-3

cdr3_nt: TGTGCCAGCAGTTCGAGGCCGGGCCCAACGGTGGGTTCACCCCTCCACTTT
cdr3_aa: CASSSRPGPTVGSPLHF
d_call: .
clone_size: .
v_call: TRBV5-4
cdr3_length: 17
j_call: TRBJ1-6

cdr3_nt: TGTGCCAGCTCACTCGGGACCGACAATGAGCAGTTCTTC
cdr3_aa: CASSLGTDNEQFF
d_call: .
clone_size: .
v_call: TRBV18
cdr3_length: 13
j_call: TRBJ2-1

cdr3_nt: TGTGCCAGCAGGGGGACAGACTACACCGGGGAGCTGTTTTTT
cdr3_aa: CASRGTDYTGELFF
d_call: TRBD1
clone_size: once
v_call: TRBV2
cdr3_length: 14
j_call: TRBJ2-2

cdr3_nt: TGTGCCAGCAGCAAAACCCCTGGGTGGGACCCCAGGAACTTC
cdr3_aa: CASSKTPGWDPRNF
d_call: .
clone_size: once
v_call: TRBV6-8
cdr3_length: 14
j_call: TRBJ2-4

cdr3_nt: TGTGCCAGCAGCTTTAGTGTGGGAACCGGGGAGCTGTTTTTT
cdr3_aa: CASSFSVGTGELFF
d_call: .
clone_size: .
v_call: TRBV11-2
cdr3_length: 14
j_call: TRBJ2-2

cdr3_nt: TGTGCCAGCAGCTTCCGGGGGCCAGAGACCCAGTACTTC
cdr3_aa: CASSFRGPETQYF
d_call: .
clone_size: once
v_call: TRBV7-9
cdr3_length: 13
j_call: TRBJ2-5

cdr3_nt: TGTGCCAGCAGCCCGGGACAGGGGGTTGGCTACACCTTC
cdr3_aa: CASSPGQGVGYTF
d_call: TRBD1
clone_size: .
v_call: TRBV7-3
cdr3_length: 13
j_call: TRBJ1-2

cdr3_nt: TGCGCCAGCAGCTTGGAGGGCAGTCAGCCCCAGCATTTT
cdr3_aa: CASSLEGSQPQHF
d_call: .
clone_size: .
v_call: TRBV5-1
cdr3_length: 13
j_call: TRBJ1-5

cdr3_nt: TGTGCCAGTAGAAAAGTTGGGACAGGGAAATATAGCAATCAGCCCCAGCATTTT
cdr3_aa: CASRKVGTGKYSNQPQHF
d_call: TRBD1
clone_size: .
v_call: TRBV19
cdr3_length: 18
j_call: TRBJ1-5

cdr3_nt: TGCGCCAGCAGCTTGGGACAGATTGACTCCTACGAGCAGTACTTC
cdr3_aa: CASSLGQIDSYEQYF
d_call: .
clone_size: .
v_call: TRBV5-1
cdr3_length: 15
j_call: TRBJ2-7

cdr3_nt: TGTGCCAGCAGCCTGGGACTGATCGGACTGAACACTGAAGCTTTCTTT
cdr3_aa: CASSLGLIGLNTEAFF
d_call: .
clone_size: .
v_call: TRBV5-4
cdr3_length: 16
j_call: TRBJ1-1

cdr3_nt: TGTGCCAGCAGTGAAAAGGCTAGCCGGGTTCTCCATGAGCAGTTCTTC
cdr3_aa: CASSEKASRVLHEQFF
d_call: .
clone_size: .
v_call: TRBV2
cdr3_length: 16
j_call: TRBJ2-1

cdr3_nt: TGTGCCACCAGTGCCCAGGGACTCGACAATGAGCAGTTCTTC
cdr3_aa: CATSAQGLDNEQFF
d_call: .
clone_size: .
v_call: TRBV24-1
cdr3_length: 14
j_call: TRBJ2-1

cdr3_nt: TGCGCCAGCAGCTTGGCCGCCGGAAACAGGGGGCAAGGTGAGCAGTACTTC
cdr3_aa: CASSLAAGNRGQGEQYF
d_call: TRBD1
clone_size: .
v_call: TRBV5-1
cdr3_length: 17
j_call: TRBJ2-7

cdr3_nt: TGTGCCAGCAGCTACGTCGGGGGGAACACTGAAGCTTTCTTT
cdr3_aa: CASSYVGGNTEAFF
d_call: .
clone_size: .
v_call: TRBV7-8
cdr3_length: 14
j_call: TRBJ1-1

cdr3_nt: TGCGCCAGCAGCCAAATCGGTAGGGTGGATTATGGCTACACCTTC
cdr3_aa: CASSQIGRVDYGYTF
d_call: .
clone_size: .
v_call: TRBV4-3
cdr3_length: 15
j_call: TRBJ1-2

cdr3_nt: TGTGCCAGCTCACCGATGACTAGCGGGAACACCGGGGAGCTGTTTTTT
cdr3_aa: CASSPMTSGNTGELFF
d_call: TRBD2
clone_size: .
v_call: TRBV18
cdr3_length: 16
j_call: TRBJ2-2

cdr3_nt: TGTGCCAGCAGCTTGACCGGCCGGATTTCCTACAATGAGCAGTTCTTC
cdr3_aa: CASSLTGRISYNEQFF
d_call: .
clone_size: .
v_call: TRBV11-2
cdr3_length: 16
j_call: TRBJ2-1

cdr3_nt: TGTGCCTGGAGTTACGGGGGAGGTTTCGACACTGAAGCTTTCTTT
cdr3_aa: CAWSYGGGFDTEAFF
d_call: .
clone_size: .
v_call: TRBV30
cdr3_length: 15
j_call: TRBJ1-1

cdr3_nt: TGTGCCAGCAGCCGGGACGCCCACGGGGAAGCTTTCTTT
cdr3_aa: CASSRDAHGEAFF
d_call: .
clone_size: .
v_call: TRBV7-2
cdr3_length: 13
j_call: TRBJ1-1

cdr3_nt: TGTGCCAGCAGCCGAAGGACGGGGAACACTGAAGCTTTCTTT
cdr3_aa: CASSRRTGNTEAFF
d_call: .
clone_size: .
v_call: TRBV3-1/TRBV3-2
cdr3_length: 14
j_call: TRBJ1-1

cdr3_nt: TGTGCCATCAGTGAGTCAGTAGGATTTAGCTCCTACGAGCAGTACTTC
cdr3_aa: CAISESVGFSSYEQYF
d_call: .
clone_size: .
v_call: TRBV10-3
cdr3_length: 16
j_call: TRBJ2-7

cdr3_nt: TGTGCCAGCAGCTTCGATAGACAGTATGAAGCTTTCTTT
cdr3_aa: CASSFDRQYEAFF
d_call: .
clone_size: .
v_call: TRBV7-2
cdr3_length: 13
j_call: TRBJ1-1

cdr3_nt: TGTGCCATCAGTGAGTCAGATCAGGGCCCCTATAATTCACCCCTCCACTTT
cdr3_aa: CAISESDQGPYNSPLHF
d_call: .
clone_size: .
v_call: TRBV10-3
cdr3_length: 17
j_call: TRBJ1-6

cdr3_nt: TGCGCCAGCAGCTTGGACAGGGGTACTGAAGCTTTCTTT
cdr3_aa: CASSLDRGTEAFF
d_call: TRBD1
clone_size: .
v_call: TRBV5-1
cdr3_length: 13
j_call: TRBJ1-1

cdr3_nt: TGTGCCAGCAGCCGGACAGGGGACTACAATGAGCAGTTCTTC
cdr3_aa: CASSRTGDYNEQFF
d_call: TRBD1
clone_size: .
v_call: TRBV6-2/TRBV6-3
cdr3_length: 14
j_call: TRBJ2-1

cdr3_nt: TGTGCCAGCAGCTTATCCGGGACTCGCTCCTACGAGCAGTACTTC
cdr3_aa: CASSLSGTRSYEQYF
d_call: .
clone_size: .
v_call: TRBV7-2
cdr3_length: 15
j_call: TRBJ2-7

cdr3_nt: TGTGCCAGCGGTGCAGGCTGGAACACTGAAGCTTTCTTT
cdr3_aa: CASGAGWNTEAFF
d_call: .
clone_size: medium-sized
v_call: TRBV28
cdr3_length: 13
j_call: TRBJ1-1

cdr3_nt: TGTGCCAGCAGCTTGGGACTCTACAATGAGCAGTTCTTC
cdr3_aa: CASSLGLYNEQFF
d_call: .
clone_size: .
v_call: TRBV9
cdr3_length: 13
j_call: TRBJ2-1

cdr3_nt: TGTGCCACCCATCCCGGGACAGGGTTACTCAATGAGCAGTTCTTC
cdr3_aa: CATHPGTGLLNEQFF
d_call: TRBD1
clone_size: .
v_call: TRBV6-5
cdr3_length: 15
j_call: TRBJ2-1

cdr3_nt: TGTGCCAGCAGCCATTCGGACCAGGGTCGGACCGGGGAGCTGTTTTTT
cdr3_aa: CASSHSDQGRTGELFF
d_call: .
clone_size: .
v_call: TRBV4-2
cdr3_length: 16
j_call: TRBJ2-2

cdr3_nt: TGTGCCAGCAGGCGGGGCTCGGGACAAAGCACAGATACGCAGTATTTT
cdr3_aa: CASRRGSGQSTDTQYF
d_call: .
clone_size: .
v_call: TRBV6-6
cdr3_length: 16
j_call: TRBJ2-3

cdr3_nt: TGTGCCAGCAGCATACGGACAGGGGAGGGTGACTATGGCTACACCTTC
cdr3_aa: CASSIRTGEGDYGYTF
d_call: TRBD1
clone_size: .
v_call: TRBV9
cdr3_length: 16
j_call: TRBJ1-2

cdr3_nt: TGTGCCAGCAGCGTAGGACAGGGAGTAACTGGGGCCAACGTCCTGACTTTC
cdr3_aa: CASSVGQGVTGANVLTF
d_call: TRBD1
clone_size: .
v_call: TRBV5-4
cdr3_length: 17
j_call: TRBJ2-6

cdr3_nt: TGTGCCAGCAGCGTATCTTCGGGGGGCGAGACCCAGTACTTC
cdr3_aa: CASSVSSGGETQYF
d_call: .
clone_size: .
v_call: TRBV9
cdr3_length: 14
j_call: TRBJ2-5